Detailed here is one T cell receptor beta chain. The data stem from a study of blood T cell repertoires in COVID-19. Overall study: Researchers got acute and convalescent COVID-19 samples from the United States, Italy and Spain. T cells, B-cell-depleted T cells, or PBMCs supplied cDNA or gDNA.

Authors' data handling: How many nucleated cells were present was estimated from reference gene primer amplification. The protocol was immunoSEQ multiplex PCR, while the TCRdb copy is restricted to in-frame clones and leaves out a portion. V, J and clone size derive from that table, while D and trimming were established from the DNA sequence. The table has approximately 78,000 clones, 80% to 95% seen once. CDR1 is SQVTM and CDR2 is ANQGSEA in the germline V gene. V was shortened by 2 bases and J by 8 bases, with 15 bases between the two germline ends. This CDR3 has 13 residues. V is TRBV29-1 and J is TRBJ1-2; tentative D call: TRBD1 (6 bases). The receptor's source is a man in his fifties with COVID-19, enrolled during active disease. Sequences were obtained from peripheral blood. CDR3 DNA: TGCAGCGTTGAACTCCCAGGGGCCTACGGCTACACCTTC. Amino acid sequence: CSVELPGAYGYTF. The full variable domain, in which reference TRBV29-1 and TRBJ1-2 provide the parts outside the CDR3, is SAVISQKPSRDICQRGTSLTIQCQVDSQVTMMFWYRQQPGQSLTLIATANQGSEATYESGFVIDKFPISRPNLTFSTLTVSNMSPEDSSIYLCSVELPGAYGYTFGSGTRLTVV.